This T cell receptor (beta chain) was captured in a study of T cell changes during pregnancy in multiple sclerosis. The V and J ends lost 2 bases and 5 bases, in that order; junction bases with no gene match: 8. The CDR3 has 17 amino acids. From germline, CDR1 is MNHNS and CDR2 SASEGT. Clones were read by immunoSEQ multiplex PCR, and TCRdb kept only the in-frame ones, dropping some. The sample has about 42,000 clones, 80% to 95% seen once. This clonotype was sampled from a female donor in good health, enrolled as a control in a pregnancy study. The chain couples TRBV6-1 to TRBJ2-2; 10 bases fit TRBD1. Sequenced material: CD4+ T cells from peripheral blood mononuclear cells, taken after pregnancy. CDR3 bases: TGTGCCAGCAGTGAACTGACAGGGGGCGCGGGTACCGGGGAGCTGTTTTTT. Amino acids: CASSELTGGAGTGELFF.